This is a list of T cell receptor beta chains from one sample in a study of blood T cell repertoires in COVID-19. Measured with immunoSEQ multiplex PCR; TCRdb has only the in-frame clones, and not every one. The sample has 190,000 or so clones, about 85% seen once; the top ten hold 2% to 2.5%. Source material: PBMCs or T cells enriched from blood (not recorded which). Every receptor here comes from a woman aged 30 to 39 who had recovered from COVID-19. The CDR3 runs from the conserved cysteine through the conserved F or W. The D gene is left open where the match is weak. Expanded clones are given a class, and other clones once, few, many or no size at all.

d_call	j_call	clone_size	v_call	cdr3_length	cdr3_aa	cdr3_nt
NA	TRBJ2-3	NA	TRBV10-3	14	CAIMGDSGTDTQYF	TGTGCCATCATGGGGGACTCCGGCACAGATACGCAGTATTTT
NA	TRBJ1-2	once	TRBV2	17	CASSEALRGRGNYGYTF	TGTGCCAGCAGTGAAGCGCTTCGGGGAAGGGGGAACTATGGCTACACCTTC
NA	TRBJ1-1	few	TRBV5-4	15	CASSLESRVDTEAFF	TGTGCCAGCAGCTTGGAGTCGAGGGTTGACACTGAAGCTTTCTTT
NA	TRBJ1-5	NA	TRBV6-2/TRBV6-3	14	CASSITREDQPQHF	TGTGCCAGCAGCATAACTAGGGAGGATCAGCCCCAGCATTTT
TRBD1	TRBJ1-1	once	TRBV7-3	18	CASSPGQPWMVGNTEAFF	TGTGCCAGCAGCCCGGGACAGCCATGGATGGTGGGGAACACTGAAGCTTTCTTT
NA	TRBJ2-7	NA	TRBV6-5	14	CASSYDGERYEQYF	TGTGCCAGCAGTTACGACGGGGAGCGATACGAGCAGTACTTC
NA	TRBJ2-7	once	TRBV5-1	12	CASSFIGDEQYF	TGCGCCAGCAGCTTTATAGGAGACGAGCAGTACTTC
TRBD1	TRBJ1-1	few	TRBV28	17	CASTSAGTGVSNTEAFF	TGTGCCAGCACCAGCGCCGGGACAGGGGTAAGCAACACTGAAGCTTTCTTT
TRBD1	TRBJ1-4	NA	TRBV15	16	CATSRGVGTGEEKLFF	TGTGCCACCAGCAGAGGAGTCGGGACAGGGGAAGAAAAACTGTTTTTT
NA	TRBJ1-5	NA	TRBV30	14	CAWSGGGGNQPQHF	TGTGCCTGGAGTGGGGGGGGTGGCAATCAGCCCCAGCATTTT
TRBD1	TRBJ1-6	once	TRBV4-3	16	CASSQDLQGAGSPLHF	TGCGCCAGCAGCCAAGACTTGCAGGGGGCGGGTTCACCCCTCCACTTT
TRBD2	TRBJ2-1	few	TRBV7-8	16	CASSSRGGGTLNEQFF	TGTGCCAGCAGCTCCCGCGGCGGGGGGACCCTTAATGAGCAGTTCTTC
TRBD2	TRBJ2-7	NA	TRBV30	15	CAWSGGLAGAYEQYF	TGTGCCTGGAGTGGGGGACTAGCGGGAGCCTACGAGCAGTACTTC
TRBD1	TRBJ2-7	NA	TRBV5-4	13	CASSMTGGNEQYF	TGTGCCAGCAGCATGACAGGGGGTAACGAGCAGTACTTC
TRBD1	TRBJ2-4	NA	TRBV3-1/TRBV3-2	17	CASSPRRGRIAKNIQYF	TGTGCCAGCAGCCCACGCAGGGGGCGTATAGCCAAAAACATTCAGTACTTC
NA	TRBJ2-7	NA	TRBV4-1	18	CASSQFFRAAGTLYEQYF	TGCGCCAGCAGCCAATTTTTTAGGGCGGCAGGGACTCTCTACGAGCAGTACTTC
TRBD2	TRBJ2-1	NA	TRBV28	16	CASTPRSGGSYNEQFF	TGTGCCAGCACCCCCCGGAGCGGGGGGTCCTACAATGAGCAGTTCTTC
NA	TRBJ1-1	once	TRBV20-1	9	CSARRGAFF	TGCAGTGCTAGGCGGGGGGCTTTCTTT
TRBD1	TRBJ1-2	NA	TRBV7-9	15	CASSRTGTGGNGYTF	TGTGCCAGCAGCCGGACCGGGACAGGGGGCAATGGCTACACCTTC
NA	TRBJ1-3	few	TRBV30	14	CAWSQRQMGNTIYF	TGTGCCTGGAGCCAACGACAGATGGGAAACACCATATATTTT
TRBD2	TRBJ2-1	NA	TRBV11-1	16	CASSPPGTSGRNEQFF	TGTGCCAGCAGCCCCCCCGGGACTAGCGGGAGGAATGAGCAGTTCTTC
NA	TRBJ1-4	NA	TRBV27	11	CASEGVEKLFF	TGTGCCAGCGAGGGGGTTGAAAAACTGTTTTTT
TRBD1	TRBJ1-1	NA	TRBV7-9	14	CASSVDRENTEAFF	TGTGCCAGCAGCGTAGACAGGGAGAACACTGAAGCTTTCTTT
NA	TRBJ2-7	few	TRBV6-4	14	CASSAETFAYEQYF	TGTGCCAGCAGTGCCGAGACTTTTGCCTACGAGCAGTACTTC
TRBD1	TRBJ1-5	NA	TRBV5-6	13	CASSFNIQGAQHF	TGTGCCAGCAGCTTCAATATACAGGGGGCCCAGCATTTT
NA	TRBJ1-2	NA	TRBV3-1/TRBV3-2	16	CASSQDWRSGRYGYTF	TGTGCCAGCAGCCAAGATTGGAGATCCGGCCGCTATGGCTACACCTTC
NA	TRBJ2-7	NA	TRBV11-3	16	CASSRARPSVLYEQYF	TGTGCCAGCAGCCGAGCACGCCCGTCGGTTCTCTACGAGCAGTACTTC
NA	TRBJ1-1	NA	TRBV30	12	CAWRWLGTEAFF	TGTGCCTGGAGATGGCTCGGGACTGAAGCTTTCTTT
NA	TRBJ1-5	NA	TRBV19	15	CASSINGGGWQPQHF	TGTGCCAGTAGTATAAATGGAGGCGGTTGGCAGCCCCAGCATTTT
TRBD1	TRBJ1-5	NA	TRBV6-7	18	CASSYPDRGVNSNQPQHF	TGTGCCAGCAGTTATCCGGACAGGGGGGTTAATAGCAATCAGCCCCAGCATTTT
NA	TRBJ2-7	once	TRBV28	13	CASSLTDGYEQYF	TGTGCCAGCAGCTTGACAGACGGCTACGAGCAGTACTTC
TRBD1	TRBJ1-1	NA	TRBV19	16	CASSNPRGGRNTEAFF	TGTGCCAGTAGCAATCCAAGAGGGGGCCGGAACACTGAAGCTTTCTTT
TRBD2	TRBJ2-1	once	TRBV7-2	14	CASSLGLAANEQFF	TGTGCCAGCAGCTTGGGACTAGCGGCTAATGAGCAGTTCTTC
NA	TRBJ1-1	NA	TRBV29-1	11	CSATPNTEAFF	TGCAGCGCGACACCTAACACTGAAGCTTTCTTT
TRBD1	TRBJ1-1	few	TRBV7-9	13	CASSWDRRTEAFF	TGTGCCAGCAGCTGGGACAGGCGGACTGAAGCTTTCTTT
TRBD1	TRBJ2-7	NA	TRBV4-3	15	CASSRGTGGNYEQYF	TGCGCCAGCAGCCGGGGGACAGGGGGAAACTACGAGCAGTACTTC
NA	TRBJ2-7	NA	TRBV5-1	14	CASSFPGTRYEQYF	TGCGCCAGCAGCTTTCCGGGAACCCGCTACGAGCAGTACTTC
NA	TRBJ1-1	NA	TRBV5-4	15	CASSADSGFDTEAFF	TGTGCCAGCAGCGCCGACTCAGGGTTCGACACTGAAGCTTTCTTT
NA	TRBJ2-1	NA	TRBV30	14	CAWSVGGGGRSQFF	TGTGCCTGGAGTGTAGGAGGGGGAGGGCGGTCGCAGTTCTTC
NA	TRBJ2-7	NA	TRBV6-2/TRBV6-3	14	CASSYSERYVEQYF	TGTGCCAGCAGTTACTCTGAGCGGTACGTAGAGCAGTACTTC
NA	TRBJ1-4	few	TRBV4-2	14	CASSQGADNEKLFF	TGTGCCAGCAGCCAGGGGGCGGATAATGAAAAACTGTTTTTT
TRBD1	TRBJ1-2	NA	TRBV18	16	CASSPPSDRGAYGYTF	TGTGCCAGCTCACCACCTAGTGACAGGGGGGCCTATGGCTACACCTTC
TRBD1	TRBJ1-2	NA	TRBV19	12	CASWDSDPGYTF	TGTGCCAGTTGGGACAGCGATCCCGGCTACACCTTC
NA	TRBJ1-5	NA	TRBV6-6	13	CASWTDSNQPQHF	TGTGCCAGTTGGACAGATAGCAATCAGCCCCAGCATTTT
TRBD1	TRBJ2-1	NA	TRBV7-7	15	CASSPSGQGWNEQFF	TGTGCTAGCAGCCCGAGCGGACAGGGGTGGAATGAGCAGTTCTTC
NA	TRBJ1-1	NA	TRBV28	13	CASSLAGNTEAFF	TGTGCCAGCAGTTTAGCAGGGAACACTGAAGCTTTCTTT
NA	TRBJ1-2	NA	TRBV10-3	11	CAIRQDYGYTF	TGTGCCATCAGACAGGACTATGGCTACACCTTC
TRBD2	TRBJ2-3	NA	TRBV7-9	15	CASSPLAGGADTQYF	TGTGCCAGCAGCCCACTAGCGGGAGGAGCAGATACGCAGTATTTT
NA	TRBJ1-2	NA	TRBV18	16	CASSPPWGVQVGGYTF	TGTGCCAGCTCACCACCGTGGGGTGTACAGGTCGGAGGCTACACCTTC
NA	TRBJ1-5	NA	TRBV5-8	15	CASSWGLYSNQPQHF	TGTGCCAGCAGCTGGGGACTTTATAGCAATCAGCCCCAGCATTTT
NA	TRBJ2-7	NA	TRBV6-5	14	CASSHPGHKYEQYF	TGTGCCAGCAGTCATCCGGGACATAAGTACGAGCAGTACTTC
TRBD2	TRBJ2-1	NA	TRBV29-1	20	CSVESLGPGGITNSYNEQFF	TGCAGCGTTGAGTCGTTGGGTCCGGGAGGGATAACTAATTCCTACAATGAGCAGTTCTTC
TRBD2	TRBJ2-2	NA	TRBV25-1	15	CASRGTSGTAGELFF	TGTGCCAGCAGAGGGACTAGCGGGACCGCCGGGGAGCTGTTTTTT
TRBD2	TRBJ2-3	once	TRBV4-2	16	CASSRGSGEGSDTQYF	TGTGCCAGCAGCCGGGGGAGCGGGGAAGGGTCAGATACGCAGTATTTT
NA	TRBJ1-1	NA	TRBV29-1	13	CSVRTLINTEAFF	TGCAGCGTTCGAACTCTGATAAACACTGAAGCTTTCTTT